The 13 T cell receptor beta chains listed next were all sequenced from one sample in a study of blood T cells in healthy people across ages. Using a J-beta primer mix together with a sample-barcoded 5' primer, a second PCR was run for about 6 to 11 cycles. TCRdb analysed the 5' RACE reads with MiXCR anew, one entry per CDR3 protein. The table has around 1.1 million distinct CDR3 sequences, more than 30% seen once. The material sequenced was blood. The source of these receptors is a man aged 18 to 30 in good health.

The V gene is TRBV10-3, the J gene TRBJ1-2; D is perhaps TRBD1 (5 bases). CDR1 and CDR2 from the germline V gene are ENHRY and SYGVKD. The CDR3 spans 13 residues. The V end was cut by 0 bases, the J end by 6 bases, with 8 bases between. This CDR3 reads CAISESGTDGYTF. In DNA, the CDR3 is TGTGCCATCAGTGAGTCGGGGACCGATGGCTACACCTTC.

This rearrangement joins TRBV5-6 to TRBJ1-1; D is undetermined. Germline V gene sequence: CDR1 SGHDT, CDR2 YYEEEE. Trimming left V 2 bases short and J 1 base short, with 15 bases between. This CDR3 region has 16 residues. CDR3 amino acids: CASSLRAILRNTEAFF. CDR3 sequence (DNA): TGTGCCAGCAGCTTAAGGGCGATTCTGCGGAACACTGAAGCTTTCTTT.

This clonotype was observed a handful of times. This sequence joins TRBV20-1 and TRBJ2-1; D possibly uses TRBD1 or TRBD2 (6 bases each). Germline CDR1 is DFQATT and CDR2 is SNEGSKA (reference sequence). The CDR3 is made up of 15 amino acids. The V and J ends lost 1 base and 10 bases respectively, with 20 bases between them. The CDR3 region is CSARGTMGPGGEQFF. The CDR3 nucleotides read TGCAGTGCTAGAGGGACTATGGGTCCCGGGGGCGAGCAGTTCTTC.

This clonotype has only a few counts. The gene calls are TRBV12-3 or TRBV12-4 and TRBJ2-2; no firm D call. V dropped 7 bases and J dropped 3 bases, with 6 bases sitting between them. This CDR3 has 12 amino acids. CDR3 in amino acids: CASNEYTGELFF. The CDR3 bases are TGTGCCAGCAACGAATACACCGGGGAGCTGTTTTTT.

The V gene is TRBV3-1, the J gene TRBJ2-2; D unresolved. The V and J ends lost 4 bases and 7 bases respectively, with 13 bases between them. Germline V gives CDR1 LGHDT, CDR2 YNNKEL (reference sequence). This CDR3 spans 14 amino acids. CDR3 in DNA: TGTGCCAGCAGCCCGGGCGCGGTGTTCGGGGAGCTGTTTTTT. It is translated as CASSPGAVFGELFF.

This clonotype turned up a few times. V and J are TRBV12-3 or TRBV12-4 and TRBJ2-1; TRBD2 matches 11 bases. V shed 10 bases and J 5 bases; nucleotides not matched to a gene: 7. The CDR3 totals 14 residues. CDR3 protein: CAILTSGVHNEQFF. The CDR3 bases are TGTGCCATCTTGACTAGCGGGGTACACAATGAGCAGTTCTTC.

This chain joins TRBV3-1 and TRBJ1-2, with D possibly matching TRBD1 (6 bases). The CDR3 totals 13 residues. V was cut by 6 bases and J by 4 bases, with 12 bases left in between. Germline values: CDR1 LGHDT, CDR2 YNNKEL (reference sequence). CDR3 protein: CASRASGAYGYTF. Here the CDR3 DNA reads TGTGCCAGCAGGGCGTCAGGGGCCTATGGCTACACCTTC.

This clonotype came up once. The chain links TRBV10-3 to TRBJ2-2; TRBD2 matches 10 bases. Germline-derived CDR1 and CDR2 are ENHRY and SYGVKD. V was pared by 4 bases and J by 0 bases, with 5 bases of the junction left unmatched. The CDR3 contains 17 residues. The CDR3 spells CAISVTSGASNTGELFF. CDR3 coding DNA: TGTGCCATCAGTGTCACTAGCGGGGCCTCGAACACCGGGGAGCTGTTTTTT.

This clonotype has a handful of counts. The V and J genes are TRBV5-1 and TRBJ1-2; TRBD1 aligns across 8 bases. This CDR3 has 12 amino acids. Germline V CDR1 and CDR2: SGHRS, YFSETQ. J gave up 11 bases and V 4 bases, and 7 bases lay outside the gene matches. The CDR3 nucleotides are TGCGCCAGCAGCCCAGGGACAGGCCCTTACACCTTC. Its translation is CASSPGTGPYTF.

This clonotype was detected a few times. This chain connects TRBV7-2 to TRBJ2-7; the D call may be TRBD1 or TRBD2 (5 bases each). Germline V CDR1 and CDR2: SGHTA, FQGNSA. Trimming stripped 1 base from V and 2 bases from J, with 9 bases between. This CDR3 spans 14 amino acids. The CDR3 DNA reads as TGTGCCAGCAGCTTAGTCGGGGACGCCTACGAGCAGTACTTC. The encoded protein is CASSLVGDAYEQYF.

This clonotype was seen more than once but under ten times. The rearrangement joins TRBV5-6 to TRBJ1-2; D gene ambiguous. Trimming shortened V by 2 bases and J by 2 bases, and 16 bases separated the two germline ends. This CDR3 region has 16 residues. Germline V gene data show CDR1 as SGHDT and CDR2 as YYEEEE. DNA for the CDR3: TGTGCCAGCAGCTTACCTGGGTCCGACGGAAACTATGGCTACACCTTC. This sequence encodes CASSLPGSDGNYGYTF.

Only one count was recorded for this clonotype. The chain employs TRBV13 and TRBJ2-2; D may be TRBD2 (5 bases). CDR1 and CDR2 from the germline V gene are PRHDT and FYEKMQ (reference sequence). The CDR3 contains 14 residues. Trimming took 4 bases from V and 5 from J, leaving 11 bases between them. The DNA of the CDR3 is TGTGCCAGCAGCTACCGCCGGGGAACCGGGGAGCTGTTTTTT. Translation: CASSYRRGTGELFF.

The CDR3 DNA follows: TGTGCCAGCAGCGTCGGGACCCCTGGGGAGACCCAGTACTTC. It translates to CASSVGTPGETQYF. This rearrangement joins TRBV9 to TRBJ2-5; D tentatively reads TRBD1 or TRBD2 (5 bases each). The CDR3 covers 14 residues. The germline V gene encodes CDR1 SGDLS and CDR2 YYNGEE. V shed 2 bases and J shed 5 bases, with 13 bases lying between them.